This entry lists 2 T cell receptor beta chains sequenced from one sample in a study of CD8+ T cells in alopecia areata. Treatment here: oral pan-JAK inhibitor, 5-10 mg twice daily. From alopecia areata patients, lesional scalp punch biopsies and peripheral blood were collected. Sequencing relied on a cDNA template that was reverse transcribed from extracted RNA. This table comes from immunoSEQ multiplex PCR, and its TCRdb copy is limited to in-frame clones, with some not included. The sample carries around 13,000 clones, 68% recorded once. The starting material was skin, obtained at week 4, from a patient treated with tofacitinib. The receptors here all came from a human donor with alopecia areata.

This chain joins TRBV4-3 and TRBJ2-7, with D tentatively TRBD2 (5 bases). In germline, CDR1 is LGHNA, CDR2 YSLEER. The CDR3 is 15 amino acids. Trimming stripped 2 bases from V and 6 bases from J, with 17 bases between. The CDR3 DNA follows: TGCGCCAGCAGCCAATCTAAAATTGGGAGCTCCGAGCAGTACTTC. Protein sequence: CASSQSKIGSSEQYF.

This clone has a handful of counts. V usage is TRBV6-5 and J usage is TRBJ1-1; D remains ambiguous. The CDR3 is 14 residues long. V was pared by 5 bases and J by 5 bases, with 15 bases between. Germline lookup yields CDR1 MNHEY and CDR2 SVGAGI. CDR3 amino acids: CASSDYPRWTEAFF. The CDR3 DNA follows: TGTGCCAGCAGTGACTACCCTCGGTGGACTGAAGCTTTCTTT.